This T cell receptor (beta chain) originates from a study of control samples from healthy donors and cancer patients. The CDR3 totals 15 residues. CDR1 and CDR2 (germline): SGHRS, YFSETQ. V shed 2 bases, J shed 10 bases, and the junction held 7 bases outside the gene matches. Here immunoSEQ multiplex PCR was the method, and the copy in TCRdb shows in-frame clones only, minus some. Among roughly 120,000 clones listed, approximately 90% were seen once. Sequenced material: blood. The TCR sequence derives from a woman aged 18-29 years in good health. The chain links TRBV5-1 to TRBJ1-6; 9 nucleotides line up with TRBD1. CDR3 in DNA: TGCGCCAGCAGCTTATTAGGGACAGGGCTCTCACCCCTCCACTTT. Translated: CASSLLGTGLSPLHF. Using reference TRBV5-1 and TRBJ1-6 for the parts outside the CDR3, the full variable domain is KAGVTQTPRYLIKTRGQQVTLSCSPISGHRSVSWYQQTPGQGLQFLFEYFSETQRNKGNFPGRFSGRQFSNSRSEMNVSTLELGDSALYLCASSLLGTGLSPLHFGNGTRLTVT.